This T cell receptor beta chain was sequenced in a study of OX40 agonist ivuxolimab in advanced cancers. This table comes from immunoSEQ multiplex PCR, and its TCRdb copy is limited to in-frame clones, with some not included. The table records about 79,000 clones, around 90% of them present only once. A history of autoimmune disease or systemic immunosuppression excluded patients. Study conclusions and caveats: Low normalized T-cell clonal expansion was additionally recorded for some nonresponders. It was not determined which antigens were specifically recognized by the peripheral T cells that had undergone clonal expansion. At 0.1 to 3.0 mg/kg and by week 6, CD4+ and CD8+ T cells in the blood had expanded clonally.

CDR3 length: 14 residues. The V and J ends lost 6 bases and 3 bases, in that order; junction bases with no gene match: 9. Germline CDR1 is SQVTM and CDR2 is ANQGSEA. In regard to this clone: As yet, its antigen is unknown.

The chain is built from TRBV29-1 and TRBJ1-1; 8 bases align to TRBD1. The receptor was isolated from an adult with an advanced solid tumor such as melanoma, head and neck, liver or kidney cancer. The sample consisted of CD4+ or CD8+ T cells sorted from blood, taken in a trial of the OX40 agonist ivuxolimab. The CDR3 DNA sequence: TGCAGCGTGGATCCGGGACAGGATTACACTGAAGCTTTCTTT. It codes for CSVDPGQDYTEAFF.